This T cell receptor beta chain was documented in a study of early stage breast cancer tumors. Across the whole study: Each sample averaged approximately 10-fold read coverage.

Sequenced by immunoSEQ multiplex PCR; TCRdb stores in-frame clones only, minus some. The sample yields just over 50,000 clones, more than 70% seen once. The length of the CDR3 is 16 residues. CDR1 and CDR2 (germline): SNHLY, FYNNEI. V dropped 10 bases and J dropped 1 base, with 23 bases sitting between them. The clonotype originates from a person in their 40s with breast cancer. The specimen sequenced was blood. V and J are TRBV2 and TRBJ2-7; D is perhaps TRBD1 (7 bases). The CDR3 region has the DNA TGTGCCACCAAAAACTCAGGGGGGAGTAAATCCTACGAGCAGTACTTC. This translates into CATKNSGGSKSYEQYF. Full variable domain (missing parts from reference TRBV2 and TRBJ2-7): EPEVTQTPSHQVTQMGQEVILRCVPISNHLYFYWYRQILGQKVEFLVSFYNNEISEKSEIFDDQFSVERPDGSNFTLKIRSTKLEDSAMYFCATKNSGGSKSYEQYFGPGTRLTVT.